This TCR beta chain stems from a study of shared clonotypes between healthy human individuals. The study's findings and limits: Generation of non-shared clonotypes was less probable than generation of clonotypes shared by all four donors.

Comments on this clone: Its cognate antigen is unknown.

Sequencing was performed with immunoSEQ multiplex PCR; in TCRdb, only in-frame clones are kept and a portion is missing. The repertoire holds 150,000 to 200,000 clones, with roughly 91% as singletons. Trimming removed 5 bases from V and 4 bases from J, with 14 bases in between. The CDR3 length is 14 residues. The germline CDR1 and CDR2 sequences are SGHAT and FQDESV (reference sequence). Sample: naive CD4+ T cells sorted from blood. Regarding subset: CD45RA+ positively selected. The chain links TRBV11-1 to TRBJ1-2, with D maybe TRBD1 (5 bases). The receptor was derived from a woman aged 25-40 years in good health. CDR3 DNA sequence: TGTGCCAGCAGCCCAGCCAGGGCCATCTATGGCTACACCTTC. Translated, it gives CASSPARAIYGYTF.